One and the same sample provided the 13 T cell receptor beta chains below, sequenced in a study of blood T cell repertoires in COVID-19. The method was immunoSEQ multiplex PCR; TCRdb's version includes in-frame clones alone and lacks a portion of them. The data hold about 26,000 clones, with 75% to 90% observed a single time. The sample taken for sequencing was peripheral blood. The origin of the receptors is an elderly woman with COVID-19, enrolled during active disease.

The chain links TRBV7-2 to TRBJ1-1, with no clear D. V was pared by 0 bases and J by 5 bases, with 22 bases between. The CDR3 is made up of 18 amino acids. Germline V gene data show CDR1 as SGHTA and CDR2 as FQGNSA. CDR3 sequence (DNA): TGTGCCAGCAGCTTAGCTGGATTAGGGAGATTTTCAAGAACTGAAGCTTTCTTT. This encodes CASSLAGLGRFSRTEAFF.

The CDR3 DNA reads as TGTGCCAGCAAAAGGGCCGGGACTAGCGGGGGCCGGAGCTCCTACGAGCAGTACTTC. The encoded protein is CASKRAGTSGGRSSYEQYF. The chain joins TRBV2 to TRBJ2-7, with 14 bases fitting TRBD2. The CDR3 loop spans 19 amino acids. The germline V gene has CDR1 SNHLY and CDR2 FYNNEI. V trimming: 7 bases; J trimming: 0 bases; junction bases outside the gene matches: 14.

This rearrangement joins TRBV5-1 to TRBJ2-5; 9 nucleotides align to TRBD1. The germline gives CDR1 SGHRS, CDR2 YFSETQ. This CDR3 has 18 residues. V shed 4 bases, J shed 5 bases, and the junction held 18 bases outside the gene matches. The CDR3 region has the DNA TGCGCCAGCAGCCCCTACCTGGGGGGACAGGGAAGGTTGGAGACCCAGTACTTC. Translating it yields CASSPYLGGQGRLETQYF.

The V and J genes are TRBV4-2 and TRBJ2-6; TRBD1 agrees at 10 bases. Germline V gene lookup returns CDR1 LGHNA and CDR2 YNFKEQ. Losses at the gene ends were 5 bases for V and 1 base for J; bases not matched to a gene: 11. CDR3 length equals 19 residues. In nucleotides, the CDR3 is TGTGCCAGCAGCTCGCGTTCCGGGACAGGGGTATCTGGGGCCAACGTCCTGACTTTC. Protein: CASSSRSGTGVSGANVLTF.

The CDR3 region has the DNA TGTGCCAGCAGCTTAGGGGATGGAGGGAACACCGGGGAGCTGTTTTTT. Its translation: CASSLGDGGNTGELFF. This sequence joins TRBV7-9 and TRBJ2-2, with a tentative D call TRBD2 (5 bases). V lost 1 base to trimming and J lost 1 base, with 10 bases between them. The CDR3 contains 16 residues. CDR1 and CDR2 from the germline V gene are SEHNR and FQNEAQ (reference sequence).

This clone has just one count. The chain is built from TRBV9 and TRBJ1-1; unclear D gene. The CDR3 covers 12 residues. The germline gives CDR1 SGDLS, CDR2 YYNGEE. V shed 3 bases and J shed 1 base, with 4 bases lying between them. This CDR3 is CASSGQNTEAFF. CDR3 in DNA: TGTGCCAGCAGCGGTCAGAACACTGAAGCTTTCTTT.

This chain uses TRBV14 with TRBJ2-1; 14 bases agree with TRBD2. Germline CDR1 is SGHDN and CDR2 is FVKESK. This CDR3 comprises 16 residues. The V gene end was trimmed by 1 base and the J gene end by 4 bases; junction bases not matched to a gene: 0. For the CDR3, the DNA is TGTGCCAGCAGCCAAGGACTAGCGGGGGGGTACAATGAGCAGTTCTTC. Amino acids: CASSQGLAGGYNEQFF.

The CDR3 coding sequence is TGCGCCAGCAGCGGTGGTACGAGCTCCTACAATGAGCAGTTCTTC. Translated: CASSGGTSSYNEQFF. The V and J genes are TRBV5-1 and TRBJ2-1; D unresolved. The CDR3 is 15 residues long. Trimming stripped 4 bases from V and 0 bases from J, with 11 bases between. Looked up from germline, CDR1 is SGHRS and CDR2 is YFSETQ. The entire variable domain, with the rest obtained from reference TRBV5-1 and TRBJ2-1, is as follows: KAGVTQTPRYLIKTRGQQVTLSCSPISGHRSVSWYQQTPGQGLQFLFEYFSETQRNKGNFPGRFSGRQFSNSRSEMNVSTLELGDSALYLCASSGGTSSYNEQFFGPGTRLTVL.

The chain links TRBV6-1 to TRBJ1-5; the D gene is possibly TRBD1 (5 bases). The CDR3 has 16 amino acids. The V end was cut by 3 bases, the J end by 0 bases, with 12 bases between. The germline CDR1 and CDR2 sequences are MNHNS and SASEGT. This CDR3 is CASSDGQGYSNQPQHF. The CDR3 DNA is TGTGCCAGCAGTGATGGGCAGGGCTATAGCAATCAGCCCCAGCATTTT.

The chain uses TRBV7-2 and TRBJ2-3; 8 bases map to TRBD2. From germline, CDR1 is SGHTA and CDR2 FQGNSA. The CDR3 extends over 19 amino acids. V was pared by 6 bases and J by 4 bases, with 21 bases of the junction left unmatched. DNA of the CDR3: TGTGCCAGCAGTCGTCCGGAAGCGGGGGCCCAGGGTATCGCAGATACGCAGTATTTT. It encodes CASSRPEAGAQGIADTQYF.

The genes are TRBV7-9 and TRBJ2-7, with D possibly TRBD2 on 6 matching bases. With 3 bases removed from V and 3 bases from J, the gap between germline ends came to 18 bases. Per germline, CDR1 SEHNR and CDR2 FQNEAQ (reference sequence). CDR3 length: 16 residues. This CDR3 is CASSFSLGRLGYEQYF. DNA of the CDR3: TGTGCCAGCAGCTTTTCCTTAGGGAGGCTTGGCTACGAGCAGTACTTC.

This chain links TRBV6-6 with TRBJ2-3; possible D gene TRBD2, 5 bases. This CDR3 is built from 14 residues. Germline V gene sequence: CDR1 MNHNY, CDR2 SVGAGI (reference sequence). V shed 2 bases and J shed 4 bases, with 10 bases lying between them. The DNA of the CDR3 is TGTGCCAGCAGTTACAATGGACTCTCAGATACGCAGTATTTT. Translated, it gives CASSYNGLSDTQYF.

This chain's CDR3 is CAWREEGARNSPLHF. In DNA, the CDR3 is TGTGCCTGGAGGGAAGAGGGGGCGCGGAATTCACCCCTCCACTTT. This chain joins TRBV30 and TRBJ1-6, with 7 positions matching TRBD1. Germline V gene data show CDR1 as GTSNPN and CDR2 as SVGIG (reference sequence). This CDR3 is 15 amino acids long. J was trimmed by 7 bases and V by 3 bases; bases with no gene match: 9.